Shown below are 20 T cell receptor beta chains from a single sample sequenced in a study of blood T cells in healthy people across ages. Together with a sample-barcoded 5' primer, a J-beta primer mix was included in a second PCR lasting about 6 to 11 cycles. TCRdb re-analysed the 5' RACE reads in MiXCR, keeping a single row per CDR3 protein. Altogether around 1.5 million distinct CDR3 sequences are present, 40% to 50% being singletons, with the ten largest covering roughly 7.9%. Sample: blood. The source is a woman aged 18-29 years in good health.

This chain joins TRBV12-3 or TRBV12-4 and TRBJ2-1; 12 bases line up with TRBD2. The V segment lost 6 bases and the J segment 3 bases; nucleotides outside the gene matches: 3. This CDR3 spans 15 amino acids. CDR3 DNA: TGTGCCAGCAGCCCTAGCGGGAGGGTCTACAATGAGCAGTTCTTC. Translated, it gives CASSPSGRVYNEQFF.

The chain recombines TRBV10-3 with TRBJ2-1; 9 positions agree with TRBD1. The CDR3 contains 17 residues. Looked up from germline, CDR1 is ENHRY and CDR2 is SYGVKD. The V gene end was trimmed by 2 bases and the J gene end by 0 bases; junction bases not matched to a gene: 5. CDR3 loop: CAISEATGGSSYNEQFF. The CDR3 nucleotides read TGTGCCATCAGTGAGGCGACAGGGGGGAGCTCCTACAATGAGCAGTTCTTC.

J is TRBJ2-3 and V is TRBV5-1; no clear D. The CDR3 runs 14 residues. Germline CDR1 is SGHRS and CDR2 is YFSETQ. Between the trimmed V and J ends, which lost 0 bases and 1 base, there was a span of 6 bases. The CDR3 sequence: CASSLDFRTDTQYF. The CDR3, as DNA: TGCGCCAGCAGCTTGGACTTTCGCACAGATACGCAGTATTTT.

This clonotype came up a few times. The rearrangement uses TRBV20-1 and TRBJ1-2, with D unresolved. The CDR3 extends over 13 amino acids. CDR1 and CDR2 from the germline V gene are DFQATT and SNEGSKA (reference sequence). V lost 4 bases and J lost 0, with 9 bases in between. In nucleotides, the CDR3 is TGCAGTGCTAATCCCGCGACTAACTATGGCTACACCTTC. Translated: CSANPATNYGYTF.

V is TRBV5-1 and J is TRBJ2-5; tentatively, D is TRBD1 or TRBD2 (6 bases each). This CDR3 spans 16 amino acids. V lost 4 bases to trimming and J lost 5 bases, with 21 bases between them. Germline V gene lookup returns CDR1 SGHRS and CDR2 YFSETQ. The CDR3 sequence: CASSPTGLGGMETQYF. DNA of the CDR3: TGCGCCAGCAGCCCTACAGGGTTGGGGGGTATGGAGACCCAGTACTTC. Complete variable domain (other parts from reference TRBV5-1 and TRBJ2-5): KAGVTQTPRYLIKTRGQQVTLSCSPISGHRSVSWYQQTPGQGLQFLFEYFSETQRNKGNFPGRFSGRQFSNSRSEMNVSTLELGDSALYLCASSPTGLGGMETQYFGPGTRLLVL.

This clonotype was observed a handful of times. The V gene is TRBV7-6, the J gene TRBJ2-7; no clear D gene. Per the germline V gene, CDR1 is SGHVS and CDR2 is FNYEAQ. CDR3 length equals 14 residues. The ends were cut back, 1 base at V and 2 bases at J, with 9 bases in the middle. The CDR3 reads CASSLVPATYEQYF. CDR3 bases: TGTGCCAGCAGCTTAGTCCCAGCCACCTACGAGCAGTACTTC.

V is TRBV11-1 and J is TRBJ2-5; 7 nucleotides agree with TRBD1. This CDR3 has 15 amino acids. Looked up from germline, CDR1 is SGHAT and CDR2 is FQDESV (reference sequence). The V and J ends lost 4 bases and 5 bases, in that order; junction bases with no gene match: 10. CDR3 sequence (DNA): TGTGCCAGCAGCTCCTGGGACAGTACAGGCGAGACCCAGTACTTC. Translating it yields CASSSWDSTGETQYF.

V gene TRBV6-2 or TRBV6-3 combines with J gene TRBJ2-1, with TRBD1 as a possible D gene (6 bases). Germline V gene sequence: CDR1 MNHEY, CDR2 SVGEGT. The CDR3 consists of 13 residues. V lost 5 bases, J lost 9 bases, and 14 bases lay in between. This CDR3 is CASSPRQAAEQFF. In DNA form, the CDR3 reads TGTGCCAGCAGTCCCAGACAGGCCGCTGAGCAGTTCTTC.

This clonotype was seen only a few times. The rearrangement uses TRBV4-1 and TRBJ1-2, with D hard to call. Germline V gene lookup returns CDR1 MGHRA and CDR2 YSYEKL. V lost 1 base and J lost 5, with 17 bases in between. This CDR3 is built from 16 residues. The CDR3 region has the DNA TGCGCCAGCAGCCAAGGCCCTCTGGGCGAGGAGTATGGCTACACCTTC. Amino acids: CASSQGPLGEEYGYTF.

This sequence joins TRBV3-1 and TRBJ2-2; 11 bases are shared with TRBD2. Germline-derived CDR1 and CDR2 are LGHDT and YNNKEL (reference sequence). This CDR3 contains 16 residues. Trimming cost V 1 base and J 6 bases; bases outside gene matches: 4. The DNA of the CDR3 is TGTGCCAGCAGCCAAGTAGCGGGGGGGCCGTCCGGGGAGCTGTTTTTT. As protein: CASSQVAGGPSGELFF.

The chain carries TRBV12-5 and TRBJ2-3; D uncertain. With 3 bases removed from V and 3 bases from J, the gap between germline ends came to 10 bases. Germline lookup yields CDR1 LGHNT and CDR2 FRNRAP. CDR3 length equals 14 residues. The CDR3 reads CASGLPPATDTQYF. CDR3 coding DNA: TGTGCTAGTGGTTTACCCCCCGCAACAGATACGCAGTATTTT.

The chain recombines TRBV6-1 with TRBJ2-7, with D perhaps TRBD2 (6 bases). The CDR3 runs to 14 residues. The V gene lost 2 bases and the J gene lost 7 bases, with 15 bases spanning the gap. Germline V gene lookup returns CDR1 MNHNS and CDR2 SASEGT. This CDR3 is CASSEPGAVGEQYF. The CDR3, as DNA: TGTGCCAGCAGTGAACCGGGAGCGGTGGGGGAGCAGTACTTC.

A few counts support this clonotype. V usage is TRBV4-2 and J usage is TRBJ2-5, with a weak D call TRBD1 (8 bases). This CDR3 is built from 15 residues. CDR1 is LGHNA, CDR2 YNFKEQ, per germline. Between the trimmed V and J ends, which lost 0 bases and 5 bases, there was a span of 13 bases. In DNA form, the CDR3 reads TGTGCCAGCAGCCAAGAAGACAGGGGAGGGGAGACCCAGTACTTC. This translates into CASSQEDRGGETQYF.

Concerning this clonotype itself: A read error may produce the germline difference seen at one junction end. This sequence joins TRBV7-2 and TRBJ2-1; D ambiguous. This CDR3 has 13 residues. CDR1 and CDR2 (germline): SGHTA, FQGNSA. CDR3 region: CACSPSRYNEQFF. As DNA, the CDR3 is TGTGCCTGCAGCCCCTCCCGCTACAATGAGCAGTTCTTC.

The chain uses TRBV10-3 and TRBJ2-4; 9 bases are shared with TRBD1. The DNA end favors TRBJ2-7, so the J call may be wrong. This CDR3 is built from 15 residues. Germline V CDR1 and CDR2: ENHRY, SYGVKD. The DNA of the CDR3 is TGTGCCATCAGTGAGGGAGGTGGGACAGGGATCGAGCAGTACTTC. Translation: CAISEGGGTGIEQYF.

This chain connects TRBV12-3 or TRBV12-4 to TRBJ1-1; D not resolved. With 7 bases removed from V and 1 base from J, the gap between germline ends came to 10 bases. The CDR3 has 13 amino acids. The CDR3 coding sequence is TGTGCCAGCACCCTCCTCCGGAACACTGAAGCTTTCTTT. Amino acids: CASTLLRNTEAFF.

The CDR3 spells CASEPGNREKLFF. In nucleotides, the CDR3 is TGTGCCAGCGAACCGGGGAATCGGGAAAAACTGTTTTTT. This chain joins TRBV9 and TRBJ1-4, with D unclear. Trimming shortened V by 7 bases and J by 8 bases, and 15 bases separated the two germline ends. The germline V gene has CDR1 SGDLS and CDR2 YYNGEE. The CDR3 is made up of 13 amino acids.

This clonotype was observed a handful of times. The chain uses TRBV10-3 and TRBJ2-1, with D tentatively TRBD2 (7 bases). The V end was cut by 2 bases, the J end by 5 bases, with 13 bases between. Germline V CDR1 and CDR2: ENHRY, SYGVKD. This CDR3 has 15 residues. CDR3 loop: CAISENGGPNNEQFF. CDR3 sequence (DNA): TGTGCCATCAGTGAGAACGGGGGGCCGAACAATGAGCAGTTCTTC.

This clonotype was detected only a few times. This could be a read error, since a much larger clone is one nucleotide away. The V gene is TRBV7-9, the J gene TRBJ2-1, with D perhaps given as TRBD1 or TRBD2 (5 bases each). CDR1 is SEHNR, CDR2 FQNEAQ, per germline (reference sequence). Between the trimmed V and J ends, which lost 4 bases and 5 bases, there was a span of 15 bases. The CDR3 sequence is 15 residues long. CDR3 sequence: CASSCPERDHNEQFF. The CDR3 region has the DNA TGTGCCAGCAGCTGCCCCGAACGGGACCACAATGAGCAGTTCTTC.

The chain employs TRBV11-2 and TRBJ2-3; D gene ambiguous. Germline CDR1 SGHAT, CDR2 FQNNGV. The CDR3 runs 13 residues. Trimming removed 2 bases at V and 6 bases at J, with 9 bases between. The CDR3 DNA sequence: TGTGCCAGCAGCTTAAAGTCCATCGATACGCAGTATTTT. It yields the protein CASSLKSIDTQYF.